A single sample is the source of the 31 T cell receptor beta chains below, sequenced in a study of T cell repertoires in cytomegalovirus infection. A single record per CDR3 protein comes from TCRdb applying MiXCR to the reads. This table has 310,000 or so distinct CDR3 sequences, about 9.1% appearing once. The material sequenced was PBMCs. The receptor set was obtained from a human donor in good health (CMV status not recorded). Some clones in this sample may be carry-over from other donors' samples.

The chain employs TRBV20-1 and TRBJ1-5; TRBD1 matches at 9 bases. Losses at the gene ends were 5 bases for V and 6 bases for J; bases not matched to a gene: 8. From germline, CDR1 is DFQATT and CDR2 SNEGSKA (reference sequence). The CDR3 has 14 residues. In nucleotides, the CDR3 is TGCAGTGCTTCGGCGGGACAGGGTTCTCAGCCCCAGCATTTT. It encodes CSASAGQGSQPQHF.

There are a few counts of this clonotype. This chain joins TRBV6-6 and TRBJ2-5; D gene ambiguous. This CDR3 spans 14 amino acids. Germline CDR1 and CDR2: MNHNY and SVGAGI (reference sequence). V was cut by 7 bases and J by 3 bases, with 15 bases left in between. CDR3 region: CASKGYVREETQYF. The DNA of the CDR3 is TGTGCCAGCAAAGGCTACGTACGGGAAGAGACCCAGTACTTC.

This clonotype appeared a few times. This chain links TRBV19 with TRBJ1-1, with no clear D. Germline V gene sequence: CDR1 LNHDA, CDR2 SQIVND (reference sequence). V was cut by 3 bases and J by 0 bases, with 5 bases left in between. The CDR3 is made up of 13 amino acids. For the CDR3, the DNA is TGTGCCAGTAGTATCGCCGTGAACACTGAAGCTTTCTTT. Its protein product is CASSIAVNTEAFF.

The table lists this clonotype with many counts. The CDR3 loop is CASSQPGPRDSPLHF. The CDR3 bases are TGTGCCAGCTCACAACCGGGACCTAGGGATTCACCCCTCCACTTT. The V call is TRBV18, the J call TRBJ1-6; tentative D call: TRBD1 (5 bases). V was clipped by 4 bases and J by 8 bases, with 15 bases between them. Germline V CDR1 and CDR2: KGHSH, LQKENI. CDR3 length: 15 residues.

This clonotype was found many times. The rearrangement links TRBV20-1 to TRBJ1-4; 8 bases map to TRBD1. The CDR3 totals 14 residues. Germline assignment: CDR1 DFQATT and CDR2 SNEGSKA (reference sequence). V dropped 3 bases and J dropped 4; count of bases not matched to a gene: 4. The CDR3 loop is CSASRGPSNEKLFF. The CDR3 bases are TGCAGTGCTAGCAGGGGGCCAAGTAATGAAAAACTGTTTTTT.

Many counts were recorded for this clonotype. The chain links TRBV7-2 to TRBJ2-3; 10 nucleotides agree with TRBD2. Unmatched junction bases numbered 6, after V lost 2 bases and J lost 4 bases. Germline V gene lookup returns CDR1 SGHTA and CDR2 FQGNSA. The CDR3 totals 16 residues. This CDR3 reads CASSLYLAGVADTQYF. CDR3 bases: TGTGCCAGCAGCTTATATCTAGCGGGGGTGGCAGATACGCAGTATTTT. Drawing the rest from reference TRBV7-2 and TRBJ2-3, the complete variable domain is GAGVSQSPSNKVTEKGKDVELRCDPISGHTALYWYRQSLGQGLEFLIYFQGNSAPDKSGLPSDRFSAERTGGSVSTLTIQRTQQEDSAVYLCASSLYLAGVADTQYFGPGTRLTVL.

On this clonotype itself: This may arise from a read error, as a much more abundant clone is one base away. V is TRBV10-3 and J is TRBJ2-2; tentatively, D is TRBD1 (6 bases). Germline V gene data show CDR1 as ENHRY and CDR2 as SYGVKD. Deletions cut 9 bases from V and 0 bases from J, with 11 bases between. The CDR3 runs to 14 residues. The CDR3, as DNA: TGTGCCATAAAACAGGGAGCGAACACCGGGGAGCTGTTTTTT. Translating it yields CAIKQGANTGELFF.

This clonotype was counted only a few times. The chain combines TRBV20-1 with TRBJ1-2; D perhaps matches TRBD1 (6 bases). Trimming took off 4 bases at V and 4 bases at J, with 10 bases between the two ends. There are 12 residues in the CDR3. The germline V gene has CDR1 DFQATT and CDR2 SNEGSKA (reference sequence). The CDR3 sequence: CSAIDRLYGYTF. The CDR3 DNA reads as TGCAGTGCTATAGACAGGCTCTATGGCTACACCTTC.

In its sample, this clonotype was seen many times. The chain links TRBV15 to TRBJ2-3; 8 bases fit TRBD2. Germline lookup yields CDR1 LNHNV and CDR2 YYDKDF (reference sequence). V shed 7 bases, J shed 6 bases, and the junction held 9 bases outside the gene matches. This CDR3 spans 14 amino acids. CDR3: CATKVAGGGDTQYF. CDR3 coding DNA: TGTGCCACCAAAGTTGCGGGCGGGGGGGATACGCAGTATTTT.

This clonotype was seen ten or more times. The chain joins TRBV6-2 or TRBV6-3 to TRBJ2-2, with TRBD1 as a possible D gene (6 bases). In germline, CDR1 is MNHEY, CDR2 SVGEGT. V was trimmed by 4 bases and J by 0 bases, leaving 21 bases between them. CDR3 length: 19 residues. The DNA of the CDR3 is TGTGCCAGCAGTTCGGCAGGGGTTCTCGCCATAACGAACACCGGGGAGCTGTTTTTT. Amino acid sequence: CASSSAGVLAITNTGELFF.

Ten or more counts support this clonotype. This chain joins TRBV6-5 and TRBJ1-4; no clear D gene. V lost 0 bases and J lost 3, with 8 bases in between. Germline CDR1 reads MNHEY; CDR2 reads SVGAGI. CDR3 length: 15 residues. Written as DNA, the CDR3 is TGTGCCAGCAGTTACTCGGGGAATCCTAATGAAAAACTGTTTTTT. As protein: CASSYSGNPNEKLFF.

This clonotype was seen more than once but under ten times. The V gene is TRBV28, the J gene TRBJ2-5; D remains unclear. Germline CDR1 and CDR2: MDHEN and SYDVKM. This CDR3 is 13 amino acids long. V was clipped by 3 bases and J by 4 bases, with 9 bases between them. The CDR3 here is CASSFGRTETQYF. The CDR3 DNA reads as TGTGCCAGCAGTTTCGGCAGGACAGAGACCCAGTACTTC.

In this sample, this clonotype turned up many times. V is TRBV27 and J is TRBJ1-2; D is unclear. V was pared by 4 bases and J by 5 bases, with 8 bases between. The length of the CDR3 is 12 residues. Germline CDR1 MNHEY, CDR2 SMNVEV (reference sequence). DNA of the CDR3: TGTGCCAGCAGTTCTGGTAGATATGGCTACACCTTC. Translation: CASSSGRYGYTF.

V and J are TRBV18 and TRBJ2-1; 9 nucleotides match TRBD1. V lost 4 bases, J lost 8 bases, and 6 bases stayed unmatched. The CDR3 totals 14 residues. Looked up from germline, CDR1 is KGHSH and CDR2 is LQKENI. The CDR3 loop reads CASSLTQGADEQFF. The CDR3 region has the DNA TGTGCCAGCTCACTCACACAGGGGGCCGATGAGCAGTTCTTC.

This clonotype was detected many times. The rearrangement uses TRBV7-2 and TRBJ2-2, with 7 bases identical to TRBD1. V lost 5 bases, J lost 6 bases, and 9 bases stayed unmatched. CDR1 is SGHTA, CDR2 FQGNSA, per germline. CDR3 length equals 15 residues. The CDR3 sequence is CASSLSTGIAGELFF. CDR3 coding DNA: TGTGCCAGCAGCCTATCGACAGGGATAGCCGGGGAGCTGTTTTTT. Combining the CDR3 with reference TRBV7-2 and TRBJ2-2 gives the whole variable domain GAGVSQSPSNKVTEKGKDVELRCDPISGHTALYWYRQSLGQGLEFLIYFQGNSAPDKSGLPSDRFSAERTGGSVSTLTIQRTQQEDSAVYLCASSLSTGIAGELFFGEGSRLTVL.

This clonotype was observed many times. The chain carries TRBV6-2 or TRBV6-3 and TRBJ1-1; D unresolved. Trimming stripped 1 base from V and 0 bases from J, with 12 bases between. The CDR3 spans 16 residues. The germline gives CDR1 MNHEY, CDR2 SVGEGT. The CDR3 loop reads CASSYFSGALNTEAFF. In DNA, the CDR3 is TGTGCCAGCAGTTACTTCTCAGGAGCTCTGAACACTGAAGCTTTCTTT.

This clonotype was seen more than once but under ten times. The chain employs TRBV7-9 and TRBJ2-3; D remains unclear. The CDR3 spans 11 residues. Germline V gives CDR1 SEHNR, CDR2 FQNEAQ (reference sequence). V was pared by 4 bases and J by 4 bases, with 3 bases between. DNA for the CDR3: TGTGCCAGCAGCTGGCCAGATACGCAGTATTTT. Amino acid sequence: CASSWPDTQYF. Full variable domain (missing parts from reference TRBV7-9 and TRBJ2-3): DTGVSQNPRHKITKRGQNVTFRCDPISEHNRLYWYRQTLGQGPEFLTYFQNEAQLEKSRLLSDRFSAERPKGSFSTLEIQRTEQGDSAMYLCASSWPDTQYFGPGTRLTVL.

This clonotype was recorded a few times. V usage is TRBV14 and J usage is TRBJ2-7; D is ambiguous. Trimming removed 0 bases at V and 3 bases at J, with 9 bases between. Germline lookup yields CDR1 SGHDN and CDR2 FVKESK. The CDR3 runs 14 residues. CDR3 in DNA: TGTGCCAGCAGCCAAGATGGAAGCTTCTACGAGCAGTACTTC. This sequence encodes CASSQDGSFYEQYF.

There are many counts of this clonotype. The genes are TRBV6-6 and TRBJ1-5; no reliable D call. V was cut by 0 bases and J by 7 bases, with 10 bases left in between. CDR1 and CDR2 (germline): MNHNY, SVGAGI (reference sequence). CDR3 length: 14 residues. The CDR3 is CASSYSSVSQPQHF. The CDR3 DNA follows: TGTGCCAGCAGTTACTCGAGTGTGTCCCAGCCCCAGCATTTT.

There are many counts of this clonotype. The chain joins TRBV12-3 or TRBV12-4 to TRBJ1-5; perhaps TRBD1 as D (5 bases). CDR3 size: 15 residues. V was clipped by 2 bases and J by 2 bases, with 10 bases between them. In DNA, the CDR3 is TGTGCCAGCAGTTTAAGCCCGACAGGCAATCAGCCCCAGCATTTT. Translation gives CASSLSPTGNQPQHF.

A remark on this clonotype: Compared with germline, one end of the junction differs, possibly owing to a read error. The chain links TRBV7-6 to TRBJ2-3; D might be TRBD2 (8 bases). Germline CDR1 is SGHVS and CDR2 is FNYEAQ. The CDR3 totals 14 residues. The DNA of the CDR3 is TGTGCCGGCGAGACAACGGGGGGGGACAGTGTAGTGGATTTT. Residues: CAGETTGGDSVVDF.

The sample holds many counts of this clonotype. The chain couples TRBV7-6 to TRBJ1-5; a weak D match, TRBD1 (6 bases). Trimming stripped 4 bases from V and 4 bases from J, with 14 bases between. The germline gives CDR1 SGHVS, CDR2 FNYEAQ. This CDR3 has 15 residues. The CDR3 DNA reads TGTGCCAGCAGCTCCACAGGGTTGGATAATCAGCCCCAGCATTTT. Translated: CASSSTGLDNQPQHF.

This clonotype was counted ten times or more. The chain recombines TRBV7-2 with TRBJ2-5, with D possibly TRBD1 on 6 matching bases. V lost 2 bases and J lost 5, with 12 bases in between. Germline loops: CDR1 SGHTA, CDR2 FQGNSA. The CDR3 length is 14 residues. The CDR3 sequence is CASSLQGPGETQYF. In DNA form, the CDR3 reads TGTGCCAGCAGCTTACAGGGGCCGGGGGAGACCCAGTACTTC.

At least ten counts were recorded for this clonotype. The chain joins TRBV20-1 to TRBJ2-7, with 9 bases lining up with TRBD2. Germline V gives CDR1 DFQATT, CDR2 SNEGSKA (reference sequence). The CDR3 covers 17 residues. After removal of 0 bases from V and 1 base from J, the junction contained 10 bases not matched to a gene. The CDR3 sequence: CSARDDTAGGLSYEQYF. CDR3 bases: TGCAGTGCTAGAGATGATACGGCGGGGGGGCTGTCCTACGAGCAGTACTTC.

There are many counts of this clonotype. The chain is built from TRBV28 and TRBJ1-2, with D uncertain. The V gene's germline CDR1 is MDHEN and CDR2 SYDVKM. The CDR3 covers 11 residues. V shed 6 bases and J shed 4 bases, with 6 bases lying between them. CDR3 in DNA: TGTGCCAGCAGCCTTCTCTATGGCTACACCTTC. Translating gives CASSLLYGYTF.

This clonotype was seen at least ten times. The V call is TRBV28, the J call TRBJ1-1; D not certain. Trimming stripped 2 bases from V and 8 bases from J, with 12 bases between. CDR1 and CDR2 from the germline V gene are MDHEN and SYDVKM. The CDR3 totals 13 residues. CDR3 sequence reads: CASSLPSLIEAFF. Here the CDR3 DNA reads TGTGCCAGCAGTTTACCTTCTTTGATAGAAGCTTTCTTT.

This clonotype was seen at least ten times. In DNA, the CDR3 is TGTGCCAGCAGCTTAGTTGCAGCGACGGGGCACAATGAGCAGTTCTTC. Translating it yields CASSLVAATGHNEQFF. V gene TRBV7-2 combines with J gene TRBJ2-1; D could derive from TRBD1 or TRBD2 (5 bases each). The CDR3 consists of 16 residues. Germline V gives CDR1 SGHTA, CDR2 FQGNSA. V lost 1 base, J lost 5 bases, and 15 bases lay in between.

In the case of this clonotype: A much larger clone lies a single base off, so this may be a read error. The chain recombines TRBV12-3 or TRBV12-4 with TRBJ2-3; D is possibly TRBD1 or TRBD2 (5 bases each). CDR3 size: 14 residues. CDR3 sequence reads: CASIKLVLGDTRYF. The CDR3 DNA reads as TGTGCCAGCATCAAACTAGTCTTAGGGGATACGCGGTATTTT.

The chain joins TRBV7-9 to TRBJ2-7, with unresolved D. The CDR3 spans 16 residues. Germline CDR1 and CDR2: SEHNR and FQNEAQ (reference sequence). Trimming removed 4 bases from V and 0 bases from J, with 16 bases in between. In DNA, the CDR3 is TGTGCCAGCAGCTCAGATTACCGGGTAAACTCCTACGAGCAGTACGTC. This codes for CASSSDYRVNSYEQYV.

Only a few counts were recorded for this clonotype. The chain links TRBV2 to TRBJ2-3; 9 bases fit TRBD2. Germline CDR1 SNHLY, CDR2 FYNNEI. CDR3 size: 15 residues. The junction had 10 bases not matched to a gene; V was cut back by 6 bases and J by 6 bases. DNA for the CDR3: TGTGCCAGCAGGGTGGCTAGCGGGGTGAGGGATACGCAGTATTTT. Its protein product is CASRVASGVRDTQYF.

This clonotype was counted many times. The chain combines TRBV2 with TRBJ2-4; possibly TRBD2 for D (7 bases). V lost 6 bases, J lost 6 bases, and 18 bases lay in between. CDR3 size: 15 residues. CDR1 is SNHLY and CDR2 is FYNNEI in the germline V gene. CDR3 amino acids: CASSVRGGPLNIQYF. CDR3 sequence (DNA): TGTGCCAGCAGCGTCAGGGGAGGGCCTTTAAACATTCAGTACTTC.